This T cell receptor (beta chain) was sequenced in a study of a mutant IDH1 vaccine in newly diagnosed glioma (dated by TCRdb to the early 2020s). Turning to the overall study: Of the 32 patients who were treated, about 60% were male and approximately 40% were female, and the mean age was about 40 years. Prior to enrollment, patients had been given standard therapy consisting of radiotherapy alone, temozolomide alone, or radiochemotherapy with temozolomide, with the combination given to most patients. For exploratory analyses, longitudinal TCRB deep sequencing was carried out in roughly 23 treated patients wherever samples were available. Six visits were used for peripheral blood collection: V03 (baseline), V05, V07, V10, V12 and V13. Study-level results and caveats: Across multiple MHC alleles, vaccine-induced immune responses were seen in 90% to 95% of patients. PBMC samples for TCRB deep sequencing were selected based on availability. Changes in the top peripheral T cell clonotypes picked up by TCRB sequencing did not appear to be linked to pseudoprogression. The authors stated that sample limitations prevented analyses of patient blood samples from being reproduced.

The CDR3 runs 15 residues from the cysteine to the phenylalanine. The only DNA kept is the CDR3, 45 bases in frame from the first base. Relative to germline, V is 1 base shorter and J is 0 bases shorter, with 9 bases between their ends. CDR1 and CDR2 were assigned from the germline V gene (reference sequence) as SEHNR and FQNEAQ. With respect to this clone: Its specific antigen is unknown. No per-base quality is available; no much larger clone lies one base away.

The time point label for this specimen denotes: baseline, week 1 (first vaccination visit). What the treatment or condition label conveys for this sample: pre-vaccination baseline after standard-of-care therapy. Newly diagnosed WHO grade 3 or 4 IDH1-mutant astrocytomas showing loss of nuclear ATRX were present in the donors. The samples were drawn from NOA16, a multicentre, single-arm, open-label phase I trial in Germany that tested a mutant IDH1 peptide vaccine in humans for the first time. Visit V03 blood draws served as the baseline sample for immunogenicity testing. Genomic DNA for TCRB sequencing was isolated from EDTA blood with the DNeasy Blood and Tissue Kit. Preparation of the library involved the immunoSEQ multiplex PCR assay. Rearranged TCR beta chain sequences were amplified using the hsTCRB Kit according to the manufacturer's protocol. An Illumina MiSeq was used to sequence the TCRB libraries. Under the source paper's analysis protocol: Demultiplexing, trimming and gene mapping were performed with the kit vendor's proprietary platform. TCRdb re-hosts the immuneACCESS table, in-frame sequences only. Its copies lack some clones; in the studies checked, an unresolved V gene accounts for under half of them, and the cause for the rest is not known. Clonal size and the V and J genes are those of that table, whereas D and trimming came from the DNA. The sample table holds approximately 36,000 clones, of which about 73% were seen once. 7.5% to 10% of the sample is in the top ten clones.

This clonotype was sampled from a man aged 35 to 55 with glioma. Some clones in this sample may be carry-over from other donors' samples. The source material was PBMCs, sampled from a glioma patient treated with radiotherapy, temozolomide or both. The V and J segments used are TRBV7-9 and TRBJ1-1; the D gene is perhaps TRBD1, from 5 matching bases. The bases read TGTGCCAGCAGCTTAGTGGGGGGAATGAACACTGAAGCTTTCTTT. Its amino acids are CASSLVGGMNTEAFF.